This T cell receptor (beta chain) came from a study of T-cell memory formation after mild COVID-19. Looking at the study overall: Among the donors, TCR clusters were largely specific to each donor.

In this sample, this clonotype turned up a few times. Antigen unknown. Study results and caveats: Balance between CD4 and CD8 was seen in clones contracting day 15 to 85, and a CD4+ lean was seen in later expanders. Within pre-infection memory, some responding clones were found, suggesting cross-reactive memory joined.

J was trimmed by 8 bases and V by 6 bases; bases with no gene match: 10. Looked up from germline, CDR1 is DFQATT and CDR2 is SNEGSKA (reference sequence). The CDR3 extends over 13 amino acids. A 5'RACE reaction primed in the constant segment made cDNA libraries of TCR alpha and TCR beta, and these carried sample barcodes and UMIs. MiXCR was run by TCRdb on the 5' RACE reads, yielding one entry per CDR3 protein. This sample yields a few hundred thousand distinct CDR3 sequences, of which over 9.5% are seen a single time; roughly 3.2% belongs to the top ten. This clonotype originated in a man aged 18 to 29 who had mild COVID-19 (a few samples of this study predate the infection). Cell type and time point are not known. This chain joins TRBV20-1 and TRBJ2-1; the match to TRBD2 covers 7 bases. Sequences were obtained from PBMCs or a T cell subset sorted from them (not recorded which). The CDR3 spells CSASPGLFHEQFF. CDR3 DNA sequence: TGCAGTGCCAGCCCGGGACTATTCCATGAGCAGTTCTTC.